This TCR beta chain was observed in a study of memory CD4+ T cells and cytomegalovirus serostatus. In the study overall: Donors were healthy Belgian adults, fewer than ten CMV seropositive and fewer than 30 seronegative. Study conclusions and caveats: Suggested: most of the CMV-linked TCR signature lies in CD4+ memory cells.

Details on this clone: The antigen remains unidentified.

The ends were cut back, 4 bases at V and 1 base at J, with 17 bases in the middle. Germline V lookup: CDR1 SGHDT, CDR2 YYEEEE. The CDR3 totals 16 residues. The sort gate was single viable CD3+CD4+CD8-CD45RO+ cells for memory CD4+ T cells. Positive selection with CD4 microbeads enriched total CD4+ T cells. Original handling: Out-of-frame sequences were removed, leaving roughly 2,200,000 distinct TCRbeta sequences. Method: immunoSEQ multiplex PCR; TCRdb's copy keeps in-frame clones and lacks some. V, J and clone size derive from that table, while D and trimming were established from the DNA sequence. The sample lists around 60,000 clones; under 90% were seen once.

The chain carries TRBV5-6 and TRBJ1-1; the D gene is possibly TRBD1 (5 bases). Sample: memory CD4+ T cells from blood. The receptor was isolated from an adult in good health and CMV-seronegative. Some clones in this sample may be carry-over from other donors' samples. The CDR3 sequence is CASSPEGRVGNTEAFF. In nucleotides, the CDR3 is TGTGCCAGCAGCCCCGAGGGGCGGGTGGGGAACACTGAAGCTTTCTTT. Using reference TRBV5-6 and TRBJ1-1 for the parts outside the CDR3, the full variable domain is DAGVTQSPTHLIKTRGQQVTLRCSPKSGHDTVSWYQQALGQGPQFIFQYYEEEERQRGNFPDRFSGHQFPNYSSELNVNALLLGDSALYLCASSPEGRVGNTEAFFGQGTRLTVV.